The 24 T cell receptor beta chains below were found in one sample sequenced in a study of shared clonotypes between healthy human individuals. The table came from immunoSEQ multiplex PCR; TCRdb's copy has only in-frame clones and leaves some out. Found here are roughly 1,500,000 clones, about 98.5% of them singletons; the top ten hold roughly 0.35%. Sequenced: naive CD4+ T cells sorted from blood. Subset given: CD45RA+ positively selected. The receptor source for this set is a man aged 25 to 40 in good health.

On this clone itself: The identical CDR3 is also encoded by other nucleotide sequences in the sample. The V and J genes are TRBV5-1 and TRBJ2-5, with 8 bases fitting TRBD1. This CDR3 is 14 amino acids long. Germline V CDR1 and CDR2: SGHRS, YFSETQ. The trim removed 4 bases at V and 4 bases at J, leaving 6 bases unmatched. The DNA for the CDR3 is TGCGCCAGCAGCCTCCAGGGGGCGGGAGAGACCCAGTACTTC. Its protein is CASSLQGAGETQYF.

The V gene is TRBV29-1, the J gene TRBJ2-7, with TRBD1 identical over 10 bases. The V gene end was trimmed by 4 bases and the J gene end by 6 bases; junction bases not matched to a gene: 9. This CDR3 comprises 14 residues. CDR1 and CDR2 (germline): SQVTM, ANQGSEA. Here the CDR3 DNA reads TGCAGCGTTGGGGTGACAGGGGGCTACAGCGAGCAGTACTTC. It codes for CSVGVTGGYSEQYF.

The CDR3 sequence is CASSPGQGWKLFF. For the CDR3, the DNA is TGTGCCAGCAGCCCCGGCCAGGGGTGGAAACTGTTTTTT. V and J are TRBV5-5 and TRBJ1-4; the D gene is possibly TRBD1 (6 bases). V was cut by 4 bases and J by 11 bases, with 15 bases left in between. CDR1 is SGHKS and CDR2 is YYEKEE in the germline V gene (reference sequence). The CDR3 runs to 13 residues.

J is TRBJ2-6 and V is TRBV7-3, with D possibly being TRBD1 (7 bases). The CDR3 totals 17 residues. The V gene's germline CDR1 is SGHTA and CDR2 FQGTGA. Trimming cost V 5 bases and J 0 bases, with 14 bases left between them. This CDR3 is CASSPQGGLSGANVLTF. The CDR3 nucleotides read TGTGCCAGCAGCCCCCAGGGGGGCCTCTCTGGGGCCAACGTCCTGACTTTC.

The J gene is TRBJ2-1, the V gene TRBV6-4, with 10 bases that match TRBD2. The V gene's germline CDR1 is MRHNA and CDR2 SNTAGT. Trimming cost V 8 bases and J 10 bases; bases outside gene matches: 17. The CDR3 consists of 16 residues. Written as DNA, the CDR3 is TGTGCCAGCGGGCGTTCTAGCGGGAGTCAGTCGTGGGAGCAGTTCTTC. It specifies CASGRSSGSQSWEQFF.

This chain joins TRBV4-1 and TRBJ1-2; D not certain. The germline V gene has CDR1 MGHRA and CDR2 YSYEKL. V was cut by 0 bases and J by 4 bases, with 12 bases left in between. CDR3 length: 15 residues. The DNA of the CDR3 is TGCGCCAGCAGCCAAGAGTCACCTCGGGGCTATGGCTACACCTTC. This sequence encodes CASSQESPRGYGYTF.

This sequence joins TRBV5-6 and TRBJ1-3, with a possible D match to TRBD1 (6 bases). Germline-derived CDR1 and CDR2 are SGHDT and YYEEEE. The CDR3 contains 15 residues. V gave up 1 base and J gave up 0 bases, with 8 bases separating them. The CDR3 bases are TGTGCCAGCAGCTTGCGAGGGGGCTCTGGAAACACCATATATTTT. Its translation: CASSLRGGSGNTIYF.

This clone has only one observation. This rearrangement joins TRBV5-1 to TRBJ1-5; D is unresolved. V lost 0 bases, J lost 0 bases, and 10 bases lay in between. The CDR3 extends over 16 amino acids. Per germline, CDR1 SGHRS and CDR2 YFSETQ. This CDR3 reads CASSLGPEGSNQPQHF. The CDR3 DNA sequence: TGCGCCAGCAGCTTGGGCCCAGAGGGTAGCAATCAGCCCCAGCATTTT.

The rearrangement joins TRBV7-8 to TRBJ1-1; D unresolved. This CDR3 comprises 11 residues. CDR1 and CDR2 from the germline V gene are SGHVS and FQNEAQ. V gave up 3 bases and J gave up 7 bases, with 6 bases separating them. CDR3 bases: TGTGCCAGCAGCTTGCTGATTGAAGCTTTCTTT. This encodes CASSLLIEAFF.

The V call is TRBV27, the J call TRBJ1-1; 10 positions match TRBD1. Germline V CDR1 and CDR2: MNHEY, SMNVEV (reference sequence). The length of the CDR3 is 15 residues. Trimming cost V 5 bases and J 6 bases; bases outside gene matches: 9. This CDR3 is CASSLGTGVLAEAFF. The CDR3 bases are TGTGCCAGCAGTCTCGGGACAGGGGTGTTGGCTGAAGCTTTCTTT.

This chain uses TRBV6-1 with TRBJ1-2; possible D gene TRBD1, 6 bases. Germline V gives CDR1 MNHNS, CDR2 SASEGT. V shed 5 bases and J shed 4 bases, with 11 bases lying between them. The CDR3 sequence is 13 residues long. The DNA of the CDR3 is TGTGCCAGCAGTAACAGGGTGGTCTATGGCTACACCTTC. Its protein is CASSNRVVYGYTF.

The rearrangement joins TRBV6-1 to TRBJ2-5; no firm D call. Germline-derived CDR1 and CDR2 are MNHNS and SASEGT. Trimming cost V 4 bases and J 2 bases, with 5 bases left between them. The CDR3 totals 12 residues. The CDR3 region is CASSVQQETQYF. In nucleotides, the CDR3 is TGTGCCAGCAGTGTACAGCAAGAGACCCAGTACTTC.

This rearrangement joins TRBV5-4 to TRBJ1-3; TRBD1 might be the D (6 bases). Trimming cost V 4 bases and J 0 bases, with 11 bases left between them. The CDR3 has 15 amino acids. Germline V gene data show CDR1 as SGHNT and CDR2 as YYREEE (reference sequence). The CDR3 DNA sequence: TGTGCCAGCAGCACCCCGACAGGCTCTGGAAACACCATATATTTT. Its translation is CASSTPTGSGNTIYF.

CDR3 loop: CASSEVGAGETQYF. The CDR3, as DNA: TGTGCCAGCAGTGAAGTGGGGGCAGGGGAGACCCAGTACTTC. The chain carries TRBV2 and TRBJ2-5; possibly TRBD1 for D (6 bases). V was pared by 1 base and J by 5 bases, with 11 bases between. The CDR3 has 14 amino acids. The germline gives CDR1 SNHLY, CDR2 FYNNEI.

This clone has only one observation. The chain has TRBV7-9 and TRBJ1-2; a weak D match, TRBD1 (5 bases). The CDR3 spans 14 residues. V was cut by 4 bases and J by 4 bases, with 13 bases left in between. Germline assignment: CDR1 SEHNR and CDR2 FQNEAQ (reference sequence). CDR3 sequence (DNA): TGTGCCAGCAGCTGGGCGGGACTCACCTATGGCTACACCTTC. Its translation is CASSWAGLTYGYTF.

This clone has a single count. V is TRBV25-1 and J is TRBJ2-7; 11 bases line up with TRBD2. CDR1 and CDR2 from the germline V gene are MGHDK and SYGVNS. The CDR3 is 16 amino acids. With V trimmed by 2 bases and J by 4 bases, 7 bases remained unmatched. The CDR3: CASSEIAGGRLYEQYF. The DNA for the CDR3 is TGTGCCAGCAGTGAAATAGCGGGAGGGAGATTATACGAGCAGTACTTC.

This rearrangement joins TRBV5-4 to TRBJ2-1; D not resolved. The germline CDR1 and CDR2 sequences are SGHNT and YYREEE (reference sequence). V was trimmed by 0 bases and J by 3 bases, leaving 13 bases between them. CDR3 length equals 16 residues. CDR3 sequence reads: CASSLGHLGSYNEQFF. CDR3 coding DNA: TGTGCCAGCAGCTTGGGGCACTTGGGCAGCTACAATGAGCAGTTCTTC.

The chain has TRBV5-6 and TRBJ1-4; 9 nucleotides match TRBD1. With V trimmed by 3 bases and J by 8 bases, 8 bases remained unmatched. CDR1 SGHDT and CDR2 YYEEEE come from the germline V gene. The CDR3 is made up of 15 amino acids. The CDR3 loop is CASSSGRTGEEKLFF. CDR3 sequence (DNA): TGTGCCAGCAGCTCCGGCCGGACAGGGGAAGAAAAACTGTTTTTT. Filled out from reference TRBV5-6 and TRBJ1-4, the complete variable domain reads DAGVTQSPTHLIKTRGQQVTLRCSPKSGHDTVSWYQQALGQGPQFIFQYYEEEERQRGNFPDRFSGHQFPNYSSELNVNALLLGDSALYLCASSSGRTGEEKLFFGSGTQLSVL.

The V and J genes are TRBV7-8 and TRBJ2-7, with D maybe TRBD2 (6 bases). The CDR3 extends over 16 amino acids. The germline CDR1 and CDR2 sequences are SGHVS and FQNEAQ. With 5 bases removed from V and 1 base from J, the gap between germline ends came to 18 bases. This CDR3 is CASSPRVGTPSYEQYF. CDR3 nucleotides: TGTGCCAGCAGCCCTAGAGTCGGGACTCCATCCTACGAGCAGTACTTC.

This chain connects TRBV7-2 to TRBJ1-2; no reliable D call. Trimming pared 0 bases from V and 8 bases from J, leaving 16 bases between. CDR3 length: 15 amino acids. Germline values: CDR1 SGHTA, CDR2 FQGNSA. Here the CDR3 reads CASSLALNVRDGYTF. In DNA form, the CDR3 reads TGTGCCAGCAGCTTAGCGCTAAATGTGCGAGACGGCTACACCTTC.

The V and J genes are TRBV10-3 and TRBJ2-5; D is unclear. The V end was cut by 2 bases, the J end by 4 bases, with 5 bases between. The CDR3 loop spans 12 amino acids. Germline CDR1 reads ENHRY; CDR2 reads SYGVKD. DNA for the CDR3: TGTGCCATCAGTGAGCCCAGAGAGACCCAGTACTTC. It translates to CAISEPRETQYF.

In its sample, this clone was seen once. Other DNA sequences in the same sample also yield this CDR3. The rearrangement uses TRBV9 and TRBJ2-7, with D tentatively TRBD1 (7 bases). V was clipped by 3 bases and J by 4 bases, with 14 bases between them. The CDR3 totals 14 residues. The germline V gene encodes CDR1 SGDLS and CDR2 YYNGEE. The CDR3 DNA reads TGTGCCAGCAGCGGCGGGACAGTCGGGTACGAGCAGTACTTC. Translated: CASSGGTVGYEQYF. The whole variable domain, remainder taken from reference TRBV9 and TRBJ2-7, is DSGVTQTPKHLITATGQRVTLRCSPRSGDLSVYWYQQSLDQGLQFLIQYYNGEERAKGNILERFSAQQFPDLHSELNLSSLELGDSALYFCASSGGTVGYEQYFGPGTRLTVT.

V gene TRBV20-1 combines with J gene TRBJ2-7; D remains unclear. V was clipped by 1 base and J by 13 bases, with 14 bases between them. Per germline, CDR1 DFQATT and CDR2 SNEGSKA (reference sequence). The CDR3 is 11 residues long. This chain's CDR3 is CSARVPESGYF. For the CDR3, the DNA is TGCAGTGCTAGAGTTCCCGAATCGGGCTACTTC.

This clone was observed a single time. This sequence joins TRBV6-1 and TRBJ1-5, with D maybe TRBD1 (6 bases). V dropped 6 bases and J dropped 3 bases, with 15 bases sitting between them. CDR1 is MNHNS, CDR2 SASEGT, per germline. This CDR3 has 15 amino acids. Written as DNA, the CDR3 is TGTGCCAGCAGACCTGGAACAGGGATCAATCAGCCCCAGCATTTT. Translating gives CASRPGTGINQPQHF.